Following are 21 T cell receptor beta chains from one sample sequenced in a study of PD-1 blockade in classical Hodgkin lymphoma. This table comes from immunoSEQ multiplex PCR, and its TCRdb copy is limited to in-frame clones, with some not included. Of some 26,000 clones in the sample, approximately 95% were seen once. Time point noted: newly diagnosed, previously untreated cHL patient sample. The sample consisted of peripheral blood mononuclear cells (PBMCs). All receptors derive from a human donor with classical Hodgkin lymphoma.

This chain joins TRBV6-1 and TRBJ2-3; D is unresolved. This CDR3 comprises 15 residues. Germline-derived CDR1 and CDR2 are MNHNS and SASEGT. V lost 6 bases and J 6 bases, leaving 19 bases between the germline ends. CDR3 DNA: TGTGCCAGCAGGGCGGACCCTCGGAGTGTCGATACGCAGTATTTT. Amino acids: CASRADPRSVDTQYF.

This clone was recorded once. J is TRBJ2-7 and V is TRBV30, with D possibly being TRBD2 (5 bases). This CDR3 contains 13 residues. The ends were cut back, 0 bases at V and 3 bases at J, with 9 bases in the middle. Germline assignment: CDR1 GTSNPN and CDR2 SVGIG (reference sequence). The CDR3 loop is CAWSVEGGYEQYF. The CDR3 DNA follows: TGTGCCTGGAGTGTAGAGGGCGGCTACGAGCAGTACTTC.

The CDR3 reads CSVASGGDTEAFF. For the CDR3, the DNA is TGCAGCGTTGCATCCGGAGGGGACACTGAAGCTTTCTTT. This chain uses TRBV29-1 with TRBJ1-1; TRBD1 might be the D (5 bases). V was cut by 4 bases and J by 3 bases, with 12 bases left in between. The germline CDR1 and CDR2 sequences are SQVTM and ANQGSEA. CDR3 length equals 13 residues.

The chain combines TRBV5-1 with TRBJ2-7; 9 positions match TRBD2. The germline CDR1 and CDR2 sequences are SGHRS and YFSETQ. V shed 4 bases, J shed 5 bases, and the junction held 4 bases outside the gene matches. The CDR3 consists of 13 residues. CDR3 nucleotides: TGCGCCAGCAGCATCGGGACTAGCAACGAGCAGTACTTC. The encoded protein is CASSIGTSNEQYF.

In DNA, the CDR3 is TGTGCCTGGAGTCCACAATTGGGGTCACCCCTCCACTTT. Its protein product is CAWSPQLGSPLHF. V and J are TRBV30 and TRBJ1-6; D gene unclear. V dropped 2 bases and J dropped 10 bases, with 12 bases sitting between them. This CDR3 is 13 amino acids long. CDR1 GTSNPN and CDR2 SVGIG come from the germline V gene (reference sequence). The variable domain in full, with the rest retrieved from reference TRBV30 and TRBJ1-6, is SQTIHQWPATLVQPVGSPLSLECTVEGTSNPNLYWYRQAAGRGLQLLFYSVGIGQISSEVPQNLSASRPQDRQFILSSKKLLLSDSGFYLCAWSPQLGSPLHFGNGTRLTVT.

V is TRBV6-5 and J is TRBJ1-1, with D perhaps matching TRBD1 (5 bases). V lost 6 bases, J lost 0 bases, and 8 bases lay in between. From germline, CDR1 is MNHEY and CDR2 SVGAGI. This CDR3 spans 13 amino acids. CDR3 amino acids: CASRDTVNTEAFF. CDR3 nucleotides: TGTGCCAGCAGGGACACAGTGAACACTGAAGCTTTCTTT.

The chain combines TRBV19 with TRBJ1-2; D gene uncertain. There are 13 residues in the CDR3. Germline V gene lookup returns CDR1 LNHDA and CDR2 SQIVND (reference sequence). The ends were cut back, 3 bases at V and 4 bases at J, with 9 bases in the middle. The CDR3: CASSILDSYGYTF. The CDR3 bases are TGTGCCAGTAGTATCTTGGACTCCTATGGCTACACCTTC.

As DNA, the CDR3 is TGTGCCAGCAGCTCGTGGCGGGAGGAGACCCAGTACTTC. Its translation: CASSSWREETQYF. The chain uses TRBV11-3 and TRBJ2-5, with TRBD2 matching 7 bases. Germline CDR1 SGHNT, CDR2 YENEEA. Trimming removed 4 bases from V and 5 bases from J; junction bases left unmatched: 4. This CDR3 is built from 13 residues.

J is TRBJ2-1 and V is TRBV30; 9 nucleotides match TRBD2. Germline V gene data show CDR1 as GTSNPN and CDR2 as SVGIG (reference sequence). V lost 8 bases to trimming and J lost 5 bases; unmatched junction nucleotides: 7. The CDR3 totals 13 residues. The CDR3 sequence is CALMTSGDNEQFF. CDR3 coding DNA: TGTGCCCTGATGACTAGCGGAGACAATGAGCAGTTCTTC.

CDR3 sequence: CAWALGVQAEAFF. DNA for the CDR3: TGTGCCTGGGCCCTGGGGGTCCAGGCTGAAGCTTTCTTT. The chain joins TRBV30 to TRBJ1-1; weak D call: TRBD1 (5 bases). V was pared by 5 bases and J by 6 bases, with 16 bases between. This CDR3 region has 13 residues. Germline CDR1 reads GTSNPN; CDR2 reads SVGIG (reference sequence). The whole variable domain, filled in from reference TRBV30 and TRBJ1-1, reads SQTIHQWPATLVQPVGSPLSLECTVEGTSNPNLYWYRQAAGRGLQLLFYSVGIGQISSEVPQNLSASRPQDRQFILSSKKLLLSDSGFYLCAWALGVQAEAFFGQGTRLTVV.

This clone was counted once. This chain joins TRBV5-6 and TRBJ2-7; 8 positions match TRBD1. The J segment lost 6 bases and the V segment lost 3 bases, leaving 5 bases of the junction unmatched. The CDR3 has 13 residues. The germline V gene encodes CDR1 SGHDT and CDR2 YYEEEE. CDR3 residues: CASSSQGAGEQYF. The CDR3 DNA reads TGTGCCAGCAGCTCGCAGGGGGCGGGCGAGCAGTACTTC.

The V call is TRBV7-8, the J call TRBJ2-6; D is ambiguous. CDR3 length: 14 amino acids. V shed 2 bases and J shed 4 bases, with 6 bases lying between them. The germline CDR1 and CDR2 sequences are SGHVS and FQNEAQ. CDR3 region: CASSLLVGANVLTF. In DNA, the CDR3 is TGTGCCAGCAGCTTATTGGTAGGGGCCAACGTCCTGACTTTC. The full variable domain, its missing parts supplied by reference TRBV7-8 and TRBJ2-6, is GAGVSQSPRYKVAKRGQDVALRCDPISGHVSLFWYQQALGQGPEFLTYFQNEAQLDKSGLPSDRFFAERPEGSVSTLKIQRTQQEDSAVYLCASSLLVGANVLTFGAGSRLTVL.

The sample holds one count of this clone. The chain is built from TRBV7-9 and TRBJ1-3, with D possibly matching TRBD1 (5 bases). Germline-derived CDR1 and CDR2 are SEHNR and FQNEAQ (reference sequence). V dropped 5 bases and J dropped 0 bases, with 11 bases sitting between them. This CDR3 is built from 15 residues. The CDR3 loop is CASSQSGGSGNTIYF. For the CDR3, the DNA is TGTGCCAGCAGCCAAAGTGGGGGCTCTGGAAACACCATATATTTT.

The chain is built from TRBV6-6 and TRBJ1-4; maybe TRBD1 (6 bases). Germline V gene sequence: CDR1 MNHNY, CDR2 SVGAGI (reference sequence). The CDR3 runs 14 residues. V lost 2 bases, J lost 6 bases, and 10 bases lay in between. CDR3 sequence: CASSYRRGDEKLFF. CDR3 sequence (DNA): TGTGCCAGCAGTTACCGCAGGGGAGATGAAAAACTGTTTTTT.

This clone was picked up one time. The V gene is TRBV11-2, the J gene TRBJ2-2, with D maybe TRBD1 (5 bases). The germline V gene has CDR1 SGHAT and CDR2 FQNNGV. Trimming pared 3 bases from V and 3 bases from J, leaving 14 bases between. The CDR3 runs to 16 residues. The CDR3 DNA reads TGTGCCAGCAGCTTGTGGGGCCGTCGATACACCGGGGAGCTGTTTTTT. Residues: CASSLWGRRYTGELFF.

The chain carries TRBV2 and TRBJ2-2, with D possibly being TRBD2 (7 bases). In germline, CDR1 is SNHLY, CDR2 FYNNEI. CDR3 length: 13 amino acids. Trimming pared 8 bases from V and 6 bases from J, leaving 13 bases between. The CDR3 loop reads CASGGAWAGELFF. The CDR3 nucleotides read TGTGCCAGCGGGGGGGCGTGGGCCGGGGAGCTGTTTTTT.

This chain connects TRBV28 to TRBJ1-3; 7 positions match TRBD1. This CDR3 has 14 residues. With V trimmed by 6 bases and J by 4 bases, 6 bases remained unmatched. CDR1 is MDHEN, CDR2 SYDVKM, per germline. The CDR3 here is CASRTGVIGNTIYF. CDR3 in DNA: TGTGCCAGCAGAACAGGGGTTATCGGAAACACCATATATTTT.

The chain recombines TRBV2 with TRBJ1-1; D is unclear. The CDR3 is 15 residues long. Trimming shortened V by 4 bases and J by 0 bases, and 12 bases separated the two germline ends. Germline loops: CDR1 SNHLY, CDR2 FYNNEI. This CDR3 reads CASSVARAVNTEAFF. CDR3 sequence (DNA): TGTGCCAGCAGTGTAGCAAGGGCAGTGAACACTGAAGCTTTCTTT.

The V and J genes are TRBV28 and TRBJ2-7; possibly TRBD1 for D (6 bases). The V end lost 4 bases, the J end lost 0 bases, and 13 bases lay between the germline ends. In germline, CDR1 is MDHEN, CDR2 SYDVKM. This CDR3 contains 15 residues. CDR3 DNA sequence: TGTGCCAGCAGTTCGACAGGCTTGAGCTCCTACGAGCAGTACTTC. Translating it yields CASSSTGLSSYEQYF.

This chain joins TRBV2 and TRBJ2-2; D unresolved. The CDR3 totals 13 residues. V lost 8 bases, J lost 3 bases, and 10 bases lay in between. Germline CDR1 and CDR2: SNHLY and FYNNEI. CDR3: CASVPTYTGELFF. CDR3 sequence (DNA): TGTGCCAGCGTCCCAACTTACACCGGGGAGCTGTTTTTT.

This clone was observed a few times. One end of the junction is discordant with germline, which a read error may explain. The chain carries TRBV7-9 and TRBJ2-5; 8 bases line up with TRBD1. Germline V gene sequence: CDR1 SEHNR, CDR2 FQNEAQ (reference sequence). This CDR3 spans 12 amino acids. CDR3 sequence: CASSFSRTGTDF. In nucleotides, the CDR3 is TGTGCCAGCAGCTTTAGTAGGACAGGGACGGACTTC. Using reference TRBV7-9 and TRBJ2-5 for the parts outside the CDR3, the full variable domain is DTGVSQNPRHKITKRGQNVTFRCDPISEHNRLYWYRQTLGQGPEFLTYFQNEAQLEKSRLLSDRFSAERPKGSFSTLEIQRTEQGDSAMYLCASSFSRTGTDFGPGTRLLVL.